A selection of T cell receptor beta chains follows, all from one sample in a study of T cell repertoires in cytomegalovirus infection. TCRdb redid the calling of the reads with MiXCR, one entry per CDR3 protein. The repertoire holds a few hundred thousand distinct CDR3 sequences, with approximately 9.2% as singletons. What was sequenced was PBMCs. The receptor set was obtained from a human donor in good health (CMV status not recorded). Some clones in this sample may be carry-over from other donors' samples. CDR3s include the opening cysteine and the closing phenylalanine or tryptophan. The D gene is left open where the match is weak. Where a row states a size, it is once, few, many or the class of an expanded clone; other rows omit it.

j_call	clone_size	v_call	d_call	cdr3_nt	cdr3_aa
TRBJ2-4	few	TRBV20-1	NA	TGCAGTGCTAGAGTTCCAGCCACGGCCAAAAACATTCAGTACTTC	CSARVPATAKNIQYF
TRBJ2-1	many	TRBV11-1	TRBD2	TGTGCCAGCAGCACTTCGGGACTAGCGGGGGTTAGCTCCTACAATGAGCAGTTCTTC	CASSTSGLAGVSSYNEQFF
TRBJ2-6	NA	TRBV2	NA	TGTGCCAGCAGTCAAACAAGACAGGGGGCCAACGTCCTGACTTTC	CASSQTRQGANVLTF
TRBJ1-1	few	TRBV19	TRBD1	TGTGCCAGTCGGACAGGGCCTCCGAACACTGAAGCTTTCTTT	CASRTGPPNTEAFF
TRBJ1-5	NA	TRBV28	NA	TGTGCCAGCACAGCTACTCGCAATCAGCCCCAGCATTTT	CASTATRNQPQHF
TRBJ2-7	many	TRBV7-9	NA	TGTGCCAGCAGCCTTGGACTACTACAGGAGGGATCCTACGAGCAGTACTTC	CASSLGLLQEGSYEQYF
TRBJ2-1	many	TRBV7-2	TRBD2	TGTGCCAGCAGCTCCTCCTTTGGCGGGAGCTCCTACAATGAGCAGTTCTTC	CASSSSFGGSSYNEQFF
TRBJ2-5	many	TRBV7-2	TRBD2	TGTGCCAGCAGCCCAAAGGGACTAAAAGAGACCCAGTACTTC	CASSPKGLKETQYF
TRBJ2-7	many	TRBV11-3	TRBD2	TGTGCCAGCAGCTTTCGGGGGGTCTCCTACGAGCAGTACTTC	CASSFRGVSYEQYF
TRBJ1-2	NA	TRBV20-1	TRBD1	TGCAGTGCTAGACCTACGACAGGGGCTGTCTATGGCTACACCTTC	CSARPTTGAVYGYTF
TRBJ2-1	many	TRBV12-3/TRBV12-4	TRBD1	TGTGCCAGCAGGGGACAGGGAGTCAATGAGCAGTTCTTC	CASRGQGVNEQFF
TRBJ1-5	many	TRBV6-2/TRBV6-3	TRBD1	TGTGCCAGCAGCACAGGGCGACAGGGGGGCAATCAGCCCCAGCATTTT	CASSTGRQGGNQPQHF
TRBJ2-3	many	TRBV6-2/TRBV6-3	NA	TGTGCCAGCACCCGCTTATCAACCGGCACAGATACGCAGTATTTT	CASTRLSTGTDTQYF
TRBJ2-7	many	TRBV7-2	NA	TGTGCCAGCAGCGCGACCGGAGGTTCCTACGAGCAGTACTTC	CASSATGGSYEQYF
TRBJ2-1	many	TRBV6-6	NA	TGTGCCAGCAGTGGGGTAGCGGCCCAGGGCCACAATGAGCAGTTCTTC	CASSGVAAQGHNEQFF
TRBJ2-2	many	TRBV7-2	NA	TGTGCCAGCAGCGCGGAAGGGGGAGACACCGGGGAGCTGTTTTTT	CASSAEGGDTGELFF
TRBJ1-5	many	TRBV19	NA	TGTGCCAGTAGTAGGTCCGGGAGCAGCAATCAGCCCCAGCATTTT	CASSRSGSSNQPQHF
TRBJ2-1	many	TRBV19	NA	TGTGCCACCCACCCAGGGACGCGGAATGAGCAGTTCTTC	CATHPGTRNEQFF
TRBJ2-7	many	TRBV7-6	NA	TGTGCCAGCAGCTTGGGGGCGGGGGTGTACGAGCAGTACTTC	CASSLGAGVYEQYF
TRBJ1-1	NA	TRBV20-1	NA	TGCAGTGCTGCACACGACCCATGGAACACTGAAGCTTTCTTT	CSAAHDPWNTEAFF
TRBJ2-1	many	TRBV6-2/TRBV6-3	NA	TGTGCCAGCAGGAACCCGACAGGTACCTACAATGAGCAGTTCTTC	CASRNPTGTYNEQFF
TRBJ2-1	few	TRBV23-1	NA	TGCGCCAGCAGTGGAGGGTTTAATGAAGGGCAGTTCTTC	CASSGGFNEGQFF
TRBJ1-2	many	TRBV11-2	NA	TGTGCCAGCAGCTCCATCCAGGGTTCTGGTGGCTACACCTTC	CASSSIQGSGGYTF
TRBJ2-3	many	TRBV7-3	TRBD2	TGTGCCAGCAGCTTAATTGGGGGGAGGGCAGATACGCAGTATTTT	CASSLIGGRADTQYF
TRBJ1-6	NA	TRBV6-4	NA	TGTGCCAGCAGCCAGTCGGGGAACAATTCACCCCTCCACTTT	CASSQSGNNSPLHF
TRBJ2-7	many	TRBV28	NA	TGTGCCAGTCACAGGACGGGCTACGAGCAGTACTTC	CASHRTGYEQYF
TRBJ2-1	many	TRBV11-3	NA	TGTGCCAGCAGCTTTTCGCGGGCGCCTGGGCAGTTCTTC	CASSFSRAPGQFF
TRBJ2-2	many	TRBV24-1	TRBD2	TGTGCCACCTCTAGCGGGAGTCCCACCGGGGAGCTGTTTTTT	CATSSGSPTGELFF
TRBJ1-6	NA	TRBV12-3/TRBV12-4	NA	TGTGCCAGCAGGCCCTCCGATAATTCACCCCTCCACTTT	CASRPSDNSPLHF
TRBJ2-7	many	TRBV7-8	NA	TGTGCCAGCAGCTCGAATATATTCTACGAGCAGTACTTC	CASSSNIFYEQYF
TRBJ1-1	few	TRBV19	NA	TGTGCCAGTAGTATAAAGGACACGAACACTGAAGCTTTCTTT	CASSIKDTNTEAFF
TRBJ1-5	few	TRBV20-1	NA	TGCAGTGCTAGGCAAGGACTATATAGCAATCAGCCCCAGCATTTT	CSARQGLYSNQPQHF
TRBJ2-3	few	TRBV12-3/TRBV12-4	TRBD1	TGTGCCAGCAGGGAAACCGGGACAGGGAGAGATACGCAGTATTTT	CASRETGTGRDTQYF
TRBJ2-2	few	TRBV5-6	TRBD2	TGTGCCAGCAGCTCCGGGACTACCGACACCGGGGAGCTGTTTTTT	CASSSGTTDTGELFF
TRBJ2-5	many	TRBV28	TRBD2	TGTGCCAGCAGTCCCCAACGGACTAGCGGGACTCAAGAGACCCAGTACTTC	CASSPQRTSGTQETQYF
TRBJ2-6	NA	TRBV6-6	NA	TGTGCCAGCACCCTGACAGGGAAGGGAGGCTCTGGGGCCAACGTCCTGACTTTC	CASTLTGKGGSGANVLTF
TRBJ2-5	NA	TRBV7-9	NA	TGTGCCAGCAGCCCGGGGGAGGGGGCGCGGCAGACCCAGTACTTC	CASSPGEGARQTQYF
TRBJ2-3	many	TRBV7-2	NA	TGTGCCAGCAGCTTAGCCTCCACAGATACGCAGTATTTT	CASSLASTDTQYF
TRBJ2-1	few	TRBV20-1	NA	TGCAGTGCTCCCCCGGCCGGCCTCCGCTCCTACAATGAGCAGTTCTTC	CSAPPAGLRSYNEQFF
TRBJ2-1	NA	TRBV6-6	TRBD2	TGTGCCAGCAGTTACTCGATTTCGAGCGGGAGGTCGGATGAGCAGTTCTTC	CASSYSISSGRSDEQFF
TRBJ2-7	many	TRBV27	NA	TGTGCCAGCAGTTTGTTCCCCCAGGGCACGGCTAATAGAGAGCAGTACTTC	CASSLFPQGTANREQYF
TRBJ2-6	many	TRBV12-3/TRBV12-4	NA	TGTGCCAGCAGTCGGACGCCTCCTGGGGCCAACGTCCTGACTTTC	CASSRTPPGANVLTF
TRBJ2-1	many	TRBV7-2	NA	TGTGCCAGTTTCCTGACCGGGACCACGTTCTCCTACAATGAGCAGTTCTTC	CASFLTGTTFSYNEQFF
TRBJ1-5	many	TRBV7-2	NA	TGTGCCAGCAGCTTTGCGGGGGATCAGCCCCAGCATTTT	CASSFAGDQPQHF
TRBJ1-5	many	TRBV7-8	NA	TGTGCCAGCAGCCCGGGGGACGGTCTACCGCCCCAGCATTTT	CASSPGDGLPPQHF
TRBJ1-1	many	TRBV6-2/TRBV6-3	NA	TGTGCCAGCAGCCCAGGACTTGAAGCTTTCTTT	CASSPGLEAFF
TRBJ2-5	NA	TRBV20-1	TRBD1	TGCAGTGCTAGGCCGGGACAGCCCAAAGAGACCCAGTACTTC	CSARPGQPKETQYF
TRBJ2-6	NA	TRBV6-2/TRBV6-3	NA	TGTGCCAGCACACGGAGCGGTGGGGCCAACGTCCTGACTTTC	CASTRSGGANVLTF
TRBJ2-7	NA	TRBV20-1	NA	TGCAGTGCTAGATCCTCGGGCAGGGGCGATTACGAGCAGTACTTC	CSARSSGRGDYEQYF
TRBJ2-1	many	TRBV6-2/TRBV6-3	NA	TGTGCCAGCAGTTACGGGGGGAACCCAAGCTCCTACAATGAGCAGTTCTTC	CASSYGGNPSSYNEQFF